The source of this T cell receptor (beta chain) is a study of OX40 agonist ivuxolimab in advanced cancers. Whole-study context: Patients in the trial were receiving intravenous ivuxolimab every 2 weeks, at doses of 0.01 to 10 mg/kg. Partial responses were achieved by three patients, one with hepatocellular carcinoma and two with cutaneous melanoma. Whole-study findings and limits: The average count of expanded clones was higher among CD8+ T cells than among CD4+.

Details on this clone: Its antigen is currently unknown.

The method was immunoSEQ multiplex PCR; TCRdb's version includes in-frame clones alone and lacks a portion of them. Of about 98,000 clones detected, roughly 93% appear once; the ten largest clones hold about 0.3%. Blood sampling was done at baseline, cycle 4 day 1, and cycle 7 day 1. This TCR was sampled from an adult with an advanced solid tumor such as melanoma, head and neck, liver or kidney cancer. Sequenced here: CD4+ or CD8+ T cells sorted from blood, sampled in a trial of the OX40 agonist ivuxolimab.

This chain's CDR3 is CASSFGGANVLTF. The CDR3, as DNA: TGTGCCAGCAGTTTCGGTGGGGCCAACGTCCTGACTTTC. This chain links TRBV27 with TRBJ2-6; D ambiguous. The V and J ends lost 3 bases and 3 bases respectively, with 3 bases between them. The CDR3 is made up of 13 amino acids. From germline, CDR1 is MNHEY and CDR2 SMNVEV (reference sequence).